The 11 T cell receptor beta chains listed next were all sequenced from one sample in a study of PD-1 blockade in classical Hodgkin lymphoma. Data came from immunoSEQ multiplex PCR; TCRdb stores just in-frame clones and leaves some out. This table has about 25,000 clones, about 90% appearing once. Described time point: newly diagnosed, previously untreated cHL patient sample. Thawed PBMCs underwent magnetic negative selection to yield purified CD4+ T cells. The sample taken for sequencing was CD4+ T cells from blood. These receptors all come from a human donor with classical Hodgkin lymphoma.

The genes are TRBV5-8 and TRBJ1-2; the D is unclear. Germline values: CDR1 SGHTS, CDR2 YDEGEE. The CDR3 contains 16 residues. V was shortened by 0 bases and J by 0 bases, with 12 bases between the two germline ends. CDR3 sequence (DNA): TGTGCCAGCAGCTTGGCCGTTTTTCTGACTAACTATGGCTACACCTTC. Residues: CASSLAVFLTNYGYTF.

V gene TRBV28 combines with J gene TRBJ1-5, with TRBD1 matching 8 bases. Trimming cost V 7 bases and J 4 bases; bases outside gene matches: 9. The CDR3 covers 15 residues. Germline V lookup: CDR1 MDHEN, CDR2 SYDVKM. Here the CDR3 DNA reads TGTGCCAGCACCCGGGGGACAGGAATTAATCAGCCCCAGCATTTT. This codes for CASTRGTGINQPQHF.

This chain links TRBV9 with TRBJ1-2; 7 nucleotides line up with TRBD1. This CDR3 has 15 amino acids. V dropped 4 bases and J dropped 2; count of bases not matched to a gene: 8. Germline V gene lookup returns CDR1 SGDLS and CDR2 YYNGEE. CDR3 in amino acids: CASSPRQGSNYGYTF. CDR3 nucleotide sequence: TGTGCCAGCAGCCCCAGACAGGGATCAAACTATGGCTACACCTTC. The complete variable domain, with remaining parts taken from reference TRBV9 and TRBJ1-2, reads DSGVTQTPKHLITATGQRVTLRCSPRSGDLSVYWYQQSLDQGLQFLIQYYNGEERAKGNILERFSAQQFPDLHSELNLSSLELGDSALYFCASSPRQGSNYGYTFGSGTRLTVV.

This clone was counted a few times. The chain uses TRBV18 and TRBJ1-6; the D is unclear. Germline V gene lookup returns CDR1 KGHSH and CDR2 LQKENI. The CDR3 spans 14 residues. Trimming removed 2 bases from V and 10 bases from J, with 12 bases in between. CDR3 amino acids: CASSPLEGKSPLHF. In nucleotides, the CDR3 is TGTGCCAGCTCACCATTGGAGGGAAAATCACCCCTCCACTTT.

The V and J genes are TRBV9 and TRBJ2-5; 8 nucleotides agree with TRBD2. Germline V gives CDR1 SGDLS, CDR2 YYNGEE. CDR3 length: 15 amino acids. The trim removed 0 bases at V and 5 bases at J, leaving 6 bases unmatched. The CDR3 coding sequence is TGTGCCAGCAGCGTAGACGGGGGGGCCTGGGAGACCCAGTACTTC. It yields the protein CASSVDGGAWETQYF.

The rearrangement links TRBV6-1 to TRBJ2-2; 8 nucleotides agree with TRBD1. Germline assignment: CDR1 MNHNS and CDR2 SASEGT. The CDR3 is 13 amino acids. J lost 3 bases, V lost 10 bases, and 4 bases had no gene match. The CDR3 nucleotides are TGTGCCAACCACAGGGGGGACACCGGGGAGCTGTTTTTT. This encodes CANHRGDTGELFF.

The CDR3 loop is CASGTGGITYEQYF. The DNA for the CDR3 is TGTGCCAGCGGCACAGGGGGCATAACCTACGAGCAGTACTTC. V gene TRBV28 combines with J gene TRBJ2-7; 9 nucleotides align to TRBD1. The CDR3 consists of 14 residues. The V and J ends lost 8 bases and 2 bases, in that order; junction bases with no gene match: 7. The germline gives CDR1 MDHEN, CDR2 SYDVKM.

V is TRBV18 and J is TRBJ1-1; 7 bases line up with TRBD1. The V gene's germline CDR1 is KGHSH and CDR2 LQKENI. V trimming: 3 bases; J trimming: 6 bases; junction bases outside the gene matches: 10. The CDR3 sequence is 15 residues long. CDR3 sequence: CASSPSLDRAPEAFF. DNA for the CDR3: TGTGCCAGCTCACCGAGCCTAGACAGGGCTCCTGAAGCTTTCTTT.

This sequence joins TRBV7-2 and TRBJ2-5, with TRBD2 matching over 16 bases. V was clipped by 5 bases and J by 2 bases; unmatched bases: 2. There are 16 residues in the CDR3. CDR1 SGHTA and CDR2 FQGNSA come from the germline V gene. CDR3 protein: CASSEGLAGGQETQYF. In nucleotides, the CDR3 is TGTGCCAGCAGCGAGGGACTAGCGGGGGGGCAAGAGACCCAGTACTTC.

The chain couples TRBV7-3 to TRBJ2-5; no clear D gene. The CDR3 has 13 residues. Germline loops: CDR1 SGHTA, CDR2 FQGTGA. V lost 5 bases, J lost 1 base, and 8 bases lay in between. DNA of the CDR3: TGTGCCAGCAGCCCCGGACCCCAAGAGACCCAGTACTTC. It yields the protein CASSPGPQETQYF.

The chain combines TRBV4-1 with TRBJ2-1; TRBD2 agrees at 11 bases. The V segment lost 1 base and the J segment 6 bases; nucleotides outside the gene matches: 8. Germline assignment: CDR1 MGHRA and CDR2 YSYEKL. This CDR3 region has 17 residues. The CDR3 DNA reads as TGCGCCAGCAGCCAAGTCTTCTTAGCGGGGGGGCTCAATGAGCAGTTCTTC. Translated: CASSQVFLAGGLNEQFF.